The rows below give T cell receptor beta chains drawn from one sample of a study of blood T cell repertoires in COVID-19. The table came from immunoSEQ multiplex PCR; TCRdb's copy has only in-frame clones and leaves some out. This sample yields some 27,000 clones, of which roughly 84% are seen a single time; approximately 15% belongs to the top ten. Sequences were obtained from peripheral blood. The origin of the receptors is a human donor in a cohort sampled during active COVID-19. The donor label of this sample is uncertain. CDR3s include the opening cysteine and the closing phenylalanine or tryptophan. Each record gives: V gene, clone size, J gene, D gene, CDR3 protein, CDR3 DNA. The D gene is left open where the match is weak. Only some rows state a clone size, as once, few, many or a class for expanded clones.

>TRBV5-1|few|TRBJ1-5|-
CASSLVGEGQPQHF
TGCGCCAGCAGCTTGGTAGGGGAGGGACAGCCCCAGCATTTT
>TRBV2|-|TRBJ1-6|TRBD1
CAIGTGTSYNSPLHF
TGTGCCATAGGGACAGGGACCTCCTATAATTCACCCCTCCACTTT
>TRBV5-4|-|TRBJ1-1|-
CASSLRTENTEAFF
TGTGCCAGCAGCTTGAGGACAGAGAACACTGAAGCTTTCTTT
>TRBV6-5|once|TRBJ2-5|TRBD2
CASNAGGRGETQYF
TGTGCCAGCAACGCGGGGGGGCGTGGTGAGACCCAGTACTTC
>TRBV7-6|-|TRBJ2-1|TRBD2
CASSLVAGASNEQFF
TGTGCCAGCAGCCTTGTAGCGGGGGCCTCCAATGAGCAGTTCTTC
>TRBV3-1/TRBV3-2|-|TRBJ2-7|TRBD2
CASSQALAGGYEQYF
TGTGCCAGCAGCCAGGCATTAGCGGGGGGCTACGAGCAGTACTTC
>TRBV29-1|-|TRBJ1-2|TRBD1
CSVWDSASYGYTF
TGCAGCGTCTGGGACAGCGCCTCTTATGGCTACACCTTC
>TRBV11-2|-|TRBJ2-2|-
CASSFAGTGELFF
TGTGCCAGCAGCTTCGCAGGGACCGGGGAGCTGTTTTTT
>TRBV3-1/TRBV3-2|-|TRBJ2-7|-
CASSQGEPRQGTSYEQYF
TGTGCCAGCAGCCAAGGTGAGCCTAGGCAGGGAACTTCATACGAGCAGTACTTC
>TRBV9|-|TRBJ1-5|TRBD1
CASSGGTANQPQHF
TGTGCCAGCAGCGGAGGGACAGCCAATCAGCCCCAGCATTTT
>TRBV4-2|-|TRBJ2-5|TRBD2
CASSQDLWGGTQETQYF
TGTGCCAGCAGCCAAGACCTCTGGGGGGGAACTCAAGAGACCCAGTACTTC
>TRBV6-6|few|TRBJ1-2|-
CASSRTLAPLNYGYTF
TGTGCCAGCAGTAGGACCCTAGCTCCTCTTAACTATGGCTACACCTTC
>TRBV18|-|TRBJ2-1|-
CASSTGLSYNEQFF
TGTGCCAGCTCAACAGGATTATCCTACAATGAGCAGTTCTTC
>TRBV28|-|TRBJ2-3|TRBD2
CASTLSSAGASTDTQYF
TGTGCCAGCACCTTATCTTCAGCGGGGGCTAGCACAGATACGCAGTATTTT
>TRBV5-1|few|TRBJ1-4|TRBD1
CASRPTGGGEKLFF
TGCGCCAGCAGGCCCACAGGGGGCGGTGAAAAACTGTTTTTT
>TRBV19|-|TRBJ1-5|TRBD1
CASSIQGADQPQHF
TGTGCCAGTAGTATACAGGGGGCCGATCAGCCCCAGCATTTT
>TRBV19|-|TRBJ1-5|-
CASSMVSGTVRRNQPQHF
TGTGCCAGTAGTATGGTCTCCGGGACTGTTCGACGGAATCAGCCCCAGCATTTT
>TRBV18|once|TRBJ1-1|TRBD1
CASSRARDSEAFF
TGTGCCAGCTCGCGGGCCCGGGACAGTGAAGCTTTCTTT
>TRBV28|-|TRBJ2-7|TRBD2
CASRIFIGGIGDF
TGTGCCAGCAGGATCTTTATCGGGGGGATCGGGGACTTC
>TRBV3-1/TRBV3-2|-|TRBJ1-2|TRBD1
CASSQMTGPSGYTF
TGTGCCAGCAGCCAAATGACAGGGCCCTCCGGCTACACCTTC
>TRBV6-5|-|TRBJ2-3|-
CASSYSTVTDTQYF
TGTGCCAGCAGTTACTCGACAGTCACAGATACGCAGTATTTT
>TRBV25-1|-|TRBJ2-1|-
CASSPQAQAHNEQFF
TGTGCCAGCAGTCCTCAGGCTCAGGCCCACAATGAGCAGTTCTTC
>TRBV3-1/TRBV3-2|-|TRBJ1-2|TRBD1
CASSQDMAQGARDYGYTF
TGTGCCAGCAGCCAAGACATGGCACAGGGGGCTAGGGACTATGGCTACACCTTC
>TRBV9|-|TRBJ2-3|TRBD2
CASSVGTRDTQYF
TGTGCCAGCAGCGTGGGGACTAGAGATACGCAGTATTTT
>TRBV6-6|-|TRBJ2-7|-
CASSSAGGRSYEQYF
TGTGCCAGCAGTAGCGCTGGCGGGCGCTCCTACGAGCAGTACTTC
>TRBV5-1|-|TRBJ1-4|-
CASSSTGLSNEKLFF
TGCGCCAGCAGCTCCACAGGGTTATCTAATGAAAAACTGTTTTTT
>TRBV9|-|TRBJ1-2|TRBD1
CASSVGAGQGNYGYTF
TGTGCCAGCAGCGTAGGCGCGGGACAGGGGAACTATGGCTACACCTTC
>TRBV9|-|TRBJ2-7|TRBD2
CASSVVAGGSYEQYF
TGTGCCAGCAGCGTAGTAGCGGGGGGTTCATACGAGCAGTACTTC
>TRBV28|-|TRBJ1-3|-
CASTLGAPEGNTIYF
TGTGCCAGCACCTTAGGGGCTCCGGAGGGAAACACCATATATTTT
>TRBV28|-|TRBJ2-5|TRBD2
CASSPRGGETQYF
TGTGCCAGCAGTCCCCGGGGGGGGGAGACCCAGTACTTC
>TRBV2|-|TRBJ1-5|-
CASSSKQNQPQHF
TGTGCCAGCAGTAGTAAACAAAATCAGCCCCAGCATTTT
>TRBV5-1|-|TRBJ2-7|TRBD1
CASSLSDRVYEQYF
TGCGCCAGCAGCTTGTCCGACAGGGTCTACGAGCAGTACTTC
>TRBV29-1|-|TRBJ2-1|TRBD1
CSVEGGTGILNEQFF
TGCAGCGTTGAAGGCGGGACAGGGATTTTAAATGAGCAGTTCTTC